One sample yielded the 22 T cell receptor beta chains listed below, sequenced in a study of shared clonotypes between healthy human individuals. The method was immunoSEQ multiplex PCR; TCRdb's version includes in-frame clones alone and lacks a portion of them. This sample has about 1 million clones, with approximately 76% found just once. Sequenced material: memory CD4+ T cells sorted from blood. Subset reported: CD45RA-negative fraction. The receptors were sampled from a young man in good health.

The V call is TRBV5-4, the J call TRBJ2-3, with a weak D call TRBD2 (6 bases). Germline CDR1 and CDR2: SGHNT and YYREEE (reference sequence). This CDR3 comprises 16 residues. V was pared by 2 bases and J by 1 base, with 14 bases between. CDR3 sequence (DNA): TGTGCCAGCAGCTTTACATGGGGGGTCGGCACAGATACGCAGTATTTT. Translating gives CASSFTWGVGTDTQYF.

The chain has TRBV10-3 and TRBJ2-7, with TRBD1 matching over 8 bases. This CDR3 region has 15 residues. Trimming at V came to 3 bases and at J to 7 bases, leaving 11 bases not matched to a gene. Germline CDR1 and CDR2: ENHRY and SYGVKD. This CDR3 is CAISERDRTQGEQYF. CDR3 nucleotide sequence: TGTGCCATCAGTGAAAGGGACAGGACCCAGGGGGAGCAGTACTTC.

This clone occurred once. The chain joins TRBV7-2 to TRBJ2-1; 12 nucleotides match TRBD2. The CDR3 runs 15 residues. Unmatched junction bases numbered 2, after V lost 2 bases and J lost 6 bases. The germline CDR1 and CDR2 sequences are SGHTA and FQGNSA. The CDR3 region has the DNA TGTGCCAGCAGCTTACGACTAGCGGGAGTCAATGAGCAGTTCTTC. Translated: CASSLRLAGVNEQFF.

This clone showed up just a few times. The chain uses TRBV2 and TRBJ1-5, with D perhaps TRBD1 (5 bases). CDR1 is SNHLY and CDR2 is FYNNEI in the germline V gene. This CDR3 is 13 amino acids long. V was clipped by 10 bases and J by 3 bases, with 13 bases between them. Here the CDR3 DNA reads TGTGCCACCATGACAGACTCCAATCAGCCCCAGCATTTT. Translation gives CATMTDSNQPQHF.

The gene calls are TRBV10-2 and TRBJ2-3; D is possibly TRBD1 (5 bases). V gave up 10 bases and J gave up 6 bases, with 11 bases separating them. Per the germline V gene, CDR1 is WSHSY and CDR2 is SAAADI. CDR3 length: 11 residues. The CDR3 region is CAISQADTQYF. As DNA, the CDR3 is TGCGCCATCTCACAGGCCGATACGCAGTATTTT.

The chain uses TRBV5-5 and TRBJ1-4; D gene unclear. V lost 6 bases and J lost 8, with 20 bases in between. Germline V gene data show CDR1 as SGHKS and CDR2 as YYEKEE (reference sequence). The CDR3 spans 15 residues. CDR3: CASTPLGRREEKLFF. For the CDR3, the DNA is TGTGCCAGCACCCCCCTGGGCAGACGTGAGGAAAAACTGTTTTTT.

This clone was picked up a small number of times. The chain joins TRBV5-6 to TRBJ1-2, with 7 bases that match TRBD1. Trimming at V came to 4 bases and at J to 6 bases, leaving 3 bases not matched to a gene. This CDR3 contains 12 residues. Germline V lookup: CDR1 SGHDT, CDR2 YYEEEE. The CDR3 nucleotides read TGTGCCAGCAGCGCTGGGACAGATGGCTACACCTTC. Residues: CASSAGTDGYTF.

Only one count was recorded for this clone. J is TRBJ2-7 and V is TRBV19; D remains unclear. Trimming took off 3 bases at V and 3 bases at J, with 12 bases between the two ends. Germline CDR1 reads LNHDA; CDR2 reads SQIVND (reference sequence). The CDR3 length is 14 residues. The CDR3 DNA is TGTGCCAGTAGTATGGCGCGTTGGCACTACGAGCAGTACTTC. Amino acids: CASSMARWHYEQYF.

This chain uses TRBV9 with TRBJ1-6, with a weak D call TRBD1 (5 bases). Germline CDR1 reads SGDLS; CDR2 reads YYNGEE. The CDR3 consists of 15 residues. Trimming shortened V by 0 bases and J by 10 bases, and 14 bases separated the two germline ends. DNA for the CDR3: TGTGCCAGCAGCGTAGCCGGCCAGGGTAACTCACCCCTCCACTTT. It is translated as CASSVAGQGNSPLHF.

The rearrangement joins TRBV12-5 to TRBJ1-2, with unresolved D. Germline V gives CDR1 LGHNT, CDR2 FRNRAP. V shed 2 bases and J shed 8 bases, with 6 bases lying between them. This CDR3 spans 11 amino acids. The CDR3 region is CASGLIRGYTF. CDR3 DNA: TGTGCTAGTGGTTTGATTAGAGGCTACACCTTC.

This clone was counted between two and nine times. This chain connects TRBV9 to TRBJ2-3; TRBD2 aligns across 10 bases. The J segment lost 2 bases and the V segment lost 3 bases, leaving 3 bases of the junction unmatched. Germline CDR1 and CDR2: SGDLS and YYNGEE. CDR3 length: 15 amino acids. The CDR3: CASSETSGNTDTQYF. CDR3 DNA: TGTGCCAGCAGCGAAACTAGCGGGAACACAGATACGCAGTATTTT.

The V and J genes are TRBV18 and TRBJ2-7, with TRBD1 matching 8 bases. There are 14 residues in the CDR3. The V gene's germline CDR1 is KGHSH and CDR2 LQKENI. With 2 bases clipped from V and 6 bases from J, the junction kept 6 bases outside the gene matches. The CDR3 nucleotides read TGTGCCAGCTCACCAGCACAGGGGGTGGCCGAGCAGTACTTC. Protein sequence: CASSPAQGVAEQYF.

The V and J genes are TRBV27 and TRBJ1-1, with 7 bases matching TRBD1. Germline values: CDR1 MNHEY, CDR2 SMNVEV (reference sequence). V lost 7 bases, J lost 1 base, and 3 bases stayed unmatched. CDR3 length: 13 amino acids. In nucleotides, the CDR3 is TGTGCCAGCATTCGACAGGGGAACACTGAAGCTTTCTTT. Translated: CASIRQGNTEAFF.

As regards this clone: This sample also contains other DNA sequences that code for the same CDR3. The gene calls are TRBV2 and TRBJ2-7, with TRBD2 as a possible D gene (5 bases). V was shortened by 6 bases and J by 1 base, with 7 bases between the two germline ends. Germline V CDR1 and CDR2: SNHLY, FYNNEI. The CDR3 has 12 amino acids. In DNA, the CDR3 is TGTGCCAGCAGAGCGGAGTCCTACGAGCAGTACTTC. Amino acid sequence: CASRAESYEQYF. The full variable domain, rest sourced from reference TRBV2 and TRBJ2-7, is EPEVTQTPSHQVTQMGQEVILRCVPISNHLYFYWYRQILGQKVEFLVSFYNNEISEKSEIFDDQFSVERPDGSNFTLKIRSTKLEDSAMYFCASRAESYEQYFGPGTRLTVT.

This clone came up once. The chain employs TRBV28 and TRBJ2-7; 7 nucleotides match TRBD1. The CDR3 extends over 14 amino acids. In germline, CDR1 is MDHEN, CDR2 SYDVKM. V shed 5 bases, J shed 3 bases, and the junction held 7 bases outside the gene matches. CDR3 DNA sequence: TGTGCCAGCAGTCCAACAGGGGTAGTCTACGAGCAGTACTTC. Translating it yields CASSPTGVVYEQYF.

This rearrangement joins TRBV5-6 to TRBJ2-7, with D maybe TRBD2 (6 bases). Germline lookup yields CDR1 SGHDT and CDR2 YYEEEE. Trimming cost V 1 base and J 2 bases, with 7 bases left between them. The CDR3 runs 13 residues. The CDR3 region is CASSLRGTYEQYF. The CDR3 DNA sequence: TGTGCCAGCAGCTTGCGGGGGACCTACGAGCAGTACTTC.

This chain joins TRBV11-2 and TRBJ2-1; 9 positions agree with TRBD2. The CDR3 totals 14 residues. CDR1 is SGHAT and CDR2 is FQNNGV in the germline V gene. V shed 4 bases, J shed 8 bases, and the junction held 6 bases outside the gene matches. The CDR3 loop is CASSYSSGVDEQFF. The CDR3, as DNA: TGTGCCAGCAGCTATTCTAGCGGGGTGGATGAGCAGTTCTTC.

Comment on this clone: This sample also contains other DNA sequences that code for the same CDR3. The chain combines TRBV6-1 with TRBJ2-7; possibly TRBD1 or TRBD2 for D (7 bases each). V lost 6 bases and J lost 0, with 12 bases in between. Germline V gene sequence: CDR1 MNHNS, CDR2 SASEGT. The CDR3 spans 14 residues. CDR3 coding DNA: TGTGCCAGCAGCAGGGGGGGGGACTCCTACGAGCAGTACTTC. As protein: CASSRGGDSYEQYF.

With regard to this clone: Given a much more abundant clone one base away, this may be a read error. The sample carries other DNA sequences with the same CDR3. The chain uses TRBV5-1 and TRBJ1-1; TRBD1 agrees at 7 bases. The CDR3 runs to 13 residues. Germline CDR1 reads SGHRS; CDR2 reads YFSETQ. V shed 2 bases, J shed 4 bases, and the junction held 2 bases outside the gene matches. This CDR3 is CASSFTGATEAFF. In nucleotides, the CDR3 is TGCGCCAGCAGCTTTACAGGGGCCACTGAAGCTTTCTTT.

In DNA, the CDR3 is TGTGCCTGGGGGGCGCGGGGAGGTCAGCCCCAGCATTTT. It yields the protein CAWGARGGQPQHF. The chain carries TRBV30 and TRBJ1-5; tentatively, D is TRBD1 (5 bases). The V gene's germline CDR1 is GTSNPN and CDR2 SVGIG (reference sequence). Trimming shortened V by 5 bases and J by 6 bases, and 14 bases separated the two germline ends. CDR3 length: 13 residues. The variable domain in full, completed from reference TRBV30 and TRBJ1-5, reads SQTIHQWPATLVQPVGSPLSLECTVEGTSNPNLYWYRQAAGRGLQLLFYSVGIGQISSEVPQNLSASRPQDRQFILSSKKLLLSDSGFYLCAWGARGGQPQHFGDGTRLSIL.

The chain joins TRBV27 to TRBJ2-2, with a weak D call TRBD1 (7 bases). With 2 bases removed from V and 6 bases from J, the gap between germline ends came to 13 bases. The CDR3 spans 15 residues. From germline, CDR1 is MNHEY and CDR2 SMNVEV (reference sequence). The CDR3 sequence is CASSLGDREAGELFF. The CDR3 bases are TGTGCCAGCAGTTTAGGCGACAGGGAGGCCGGGGAGCTGTTTTTT.

This sequence joins TRBV19 and TRBJ1-1; D may be TRBD1 (5 bases). V lost 3 bases to trimming and J lost 4 bases, with 12 bases between them. Germline CDR1 LNHDA, CDR2 SQIVND (reference sequence). The CDR3 runs 14 residues. The DNA for the CDR3 is TGTGCCAGTAGTATGGGGGAACCTCTCACTGAAGCTTTCTTT. It is translated as CASSMGEPLTEAFF.